The clone carrying this TCR beta chain was found a few times. Its antigen is unidentified. The data originate from a study of cytotoxic CD8 clonotypes in ibrutinib-treated CLL. Study-wide background: Investigators collected response samples after a median approximately eleven months of treatment, range 6 to 36. Averaging across samples gave about 230,000 productive templates and roughly 100,000 productive rearrangements.

Study findings and constraints: Progressing and sustained-remission patients had different sampling times. Elevated clonality accompanied ibrutinib response, with a return toward baseline values at progression.

V lost 0 bases and J lost 2, with 8 bases in between. The CDR3 extends over 14 amino acids. Germline-derived CDR1 and CDR2 are MNHEY and SVGAGI. Here immunoSEQ multiplex PCR was the method, and the copy in TCRdb shows in-frame clones only, minus some. The table records roughly 330,000 clones, under 70% of them present only once. The clonotype originates from a human donor with chronic lymphocytic leukemia. This material consisted of PBMCs, taken after 36 months of ibrutinib treatment. The J gene is TRBJ2-7, the V gene TRBV6-5; D remains unclear. The CDR3 sequence: CASSYSPAAYEQYF. The CDR3 DNA follows: TGTGCCAGCAGTTACTCTCCAGCCGCCTACGAGCAGTACTTC.